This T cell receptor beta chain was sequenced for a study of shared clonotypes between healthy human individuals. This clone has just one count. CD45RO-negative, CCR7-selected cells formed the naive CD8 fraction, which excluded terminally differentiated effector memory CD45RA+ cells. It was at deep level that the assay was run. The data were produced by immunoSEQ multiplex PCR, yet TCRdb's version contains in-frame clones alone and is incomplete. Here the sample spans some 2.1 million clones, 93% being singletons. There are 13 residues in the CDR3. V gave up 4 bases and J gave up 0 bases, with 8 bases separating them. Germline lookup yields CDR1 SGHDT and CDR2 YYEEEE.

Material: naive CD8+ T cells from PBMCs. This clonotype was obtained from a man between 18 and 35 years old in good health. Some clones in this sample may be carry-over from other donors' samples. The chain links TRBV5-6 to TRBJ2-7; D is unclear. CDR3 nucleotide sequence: TGTGCCAGCAGCACTCACCTCTCCTACGAGCAGTACTTC. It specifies CASSTHLSYEQYF.